This T cell receptor (beta chain) was retrieved from a study of CD8 T cells in ankylosing spondylitis. Study-level results: Typical of ankylosing spondylitis blood, it appeared, was a TCR beta motif of 7 or 8 highly homologous variants.

This clonotype has a handful of counts. Its target is unknown. From the 5' RACE reads, TCRdb called clonotypes with MiXCR, one entry per CDR3 protein. Found here are 200,000 to 250,000 distinct CDR3 sequences, roughly 18% of them singletons; the top ten hold about 39%. The germline gives CDR1 MDHEN, CDR2 SYDVKM. The germline V and J ends were trimmed by 10 bases and 5 bases, with 8 bases remaining between them. The CDR3 has 10 residues. The sequenced sample was blood, either unsorted or a sorted T cell fraction (not recorded which). This TCR was sampled from a male donor with ankylosing spondylitis. This chain uses TRBV28 with TRBJ2-5; D is unclear. The CDR3 protein is CATHGETQYF. In DNA, the CDR3 is TGTGCCACCCATGGGGAGACCCAGTACTTC.